This is a list of T cell receptor beta chains from one sample in a study of shared T cell receptors in the human thymus. Using immunoSEQ multiplex PCR, the repertoire was profiled, and TCRdb retains in-frame clones only, with some absent. The sample lists 700,000 or so clones, 70% to 90% occurring once. These data were likewise used in another study, on human thymus T cells.

The sequenced sample was thymocytes. These receptors all stem from a girl under three years old with a congenital heart defect. The CDR3 runs from the conserved cysteine through the conserved F or W. A D gene is named only where the DNA matches it firmly. Clone size is shown for a subset of rows, as once, few, many or a class of expanded clone.

>TRBJ1-2|TRBD1|TRBV7-7|-
TGTGCCAGCAGCTCTCGGACAGGGTGCAACTATGGCTACACCTTC
CASSSRTGCNYGYTF
>TRBJ2-2|TRBD2|TRBV29-1|-
TGCAGCGCCCACGAAACGGATAGCGGGGGGTCCGCTTCCGGGGAGCTGTTTTTT
CSAHETDSGGSASGELFF
>TRBJ2-3|-|TRBV9|-
TGTGCCAGCAGCACAGGGATGGGGGGGGGAACAGATACGCAGTATTTT
CASSTGMGGGTDTQYF
>TRBJ1-6|-|TRBV9|-
TGTGCCAGCAGCGGACGACGGGAGAGGTCACCCCTCCACTTT
CASSGRRERSPLHF
>TRBJ1-2|TRBD1|TRBV6-1|-
TGTGCCAGCAGGCTCCGGGACAGGGTCTTAGTAGGCTACACCTTC
CASRLRDRVLVGYTF
>TRBJ2-1|-|TRBV28|-
TGTGCCAGCAGTTTTTGCTCCATCCTGGGCACGTACAATGAGCAGTTCTTC
CASSFCSILGTYNEQFF
>TRBJ2-3|-|TRBV7-8|-
TGTGCCAGCAGCCCGAGGACTGGCGGCGCAGATACGCAGTATTTT
CASSPRTGGADTQYF
>TRBJ1-1|-|TRBV2|-
TGTGCCAGCAACCCTTTTAACCAGGGGCCGCGAAGACACACTGAAGCTTTCTTT
CASNPFNQGPRRHTEAFF
>TRBJ2-1|TRBD2|TRBV4-1|-
TGCGCCAGCAGCCAAGTTTGGCTAGCGGGGAAGTCCTACAATGAGCAGTTCTTC
CASSQVWLAGKSYNEQFF
>TRBJ1-1|-|TRBV27|-
TGTGCCAGCAGTCCACCAATCAGGTCAGGGGTTGAAGCTTTCTTT
CASSPPIRSGVEAFF
>TRBJ1-1|-|TRBV6-6|-
TGTGCCAGCAGTTCAGGGAGGACTGAAGCTTTCTTT
CASSSGRTEAFF
>TRBJ1-6|TRBD1|TRBV6-1|-
TGTGCCAGCAGTGAAGTCAAAGGGCGGGACAGGGGCTCCTATAATTCACCCCTCCACTTT
CASSEVKGRDRGSYNSPLHF
>TRBJ2-2|TRBD2|TRBV5-1|-
TGCGCCAGCAGCTTCGGGACTAGAATCACCGGGGAGCTGTTTTTT
CASSFGTRITGELFF
>TRBJ2-3|TRBD1|TRBV25-1|-
TGTGCCAGCAGTGAATACCCGACAGGGGGCACAGATACGCAGTATTTT
CASSEYPTGGTDTQYF
>TRBJ1-4|TRBD1|TRBV4-3|few
TGCGCCAGCAGCCCCATACAAAGACAGGGTGCAGGGGAAAAACTGTTTTTT
CASSPIQRQGAGEKLFF
>TRBJ1-5|-|TRBV27|-
TGTGCCAGCAGTTCCTCGAGGCCGGGAGATAGCAATCAGCCCCAGCATTTT
CASSSSRPGDSNQPQHF
>TRBJ1-5|-|TRBV25-1|-
TGTGCCAGCAGTGAGGAGGGCGACCAGTCCGGTCAGCCCCAGCATTTT
CASSEEGDQSGQPQHF